The source of this TCR beta chain is a study of T cell changes during pregnancy in multiple sclerosis. The protocol was immunoSEQ multiplex PCR, while the TCRdb copy is restricted to in-frame clones and leaves out a portion. The table records roughly 34,000 clones, around 90% of them present only once. The receptor's source is a female donor with multiple sclerosis, enrolled in a pregnancy study. The material was CD8+ T cells from peripheral blood mononuclear cells, obtained in the third trimester of pregnancy.

The CDR3: CASSPLAGAYEQYF. The CDR3 region has the DNA TGTGCCAGCAGCCCCTTGGCAGGCGCCTACGAGCAGTACTTC. This sequence joins TRBV5-5 and TRBJ2-7; D gene unclear. Trimming stripped 4 bases from V and 2 bases from J, with 13 bases between. Germline lookup yields CDR1 SGHKS and CDR2 YYEKEE (reference sequence). The CDR3 loop spans 14 amino acids.